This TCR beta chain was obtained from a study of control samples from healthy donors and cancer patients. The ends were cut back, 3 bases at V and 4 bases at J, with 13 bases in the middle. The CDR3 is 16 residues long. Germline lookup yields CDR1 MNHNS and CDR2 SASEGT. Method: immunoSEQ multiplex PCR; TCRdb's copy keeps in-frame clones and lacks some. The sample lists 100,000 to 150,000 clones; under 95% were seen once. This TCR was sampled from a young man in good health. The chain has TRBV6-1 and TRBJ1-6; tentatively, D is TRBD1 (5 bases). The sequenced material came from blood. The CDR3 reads CASSEGRTLYNSPLHF. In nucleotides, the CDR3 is TGTGCCAGCAGTGAGGGACGGACCTTGTATAATTCACCCCTCCACTTT.